The 8 T cell receptor beta chains listed next were all sequenced from one sample in a study of blood T cells in healthy people across ages (dated by TCRdb to between 2015 and 2016). Library method: 5' RACE. The sequencer listed for this sample is Illumina HiSeq 2500. A second 7 to 11 cycle PCR used a sample-barcoded 5' primer and a J-beta primer mix. The public reads were run again by TCRdb, first through fastp at Q25 and then through MiXCR, and only productive beta chains were kept. Rows merge per CDR3 protein into single entries with the most common DNA and genes. This sample gives approximately 1.5 million distinct CDR3 sequences in total; under 55% of them show up just once. The ten largest clones add up to around 4% of the sample. Sequenced sample: blood. These receptors all stem from a woman in her late teens or twenties in good health.

The chain recombines TRBV7-2 with TRBJ2-7, with 12 positions matching TRBD1. The end of the DNA fits TRBJ2-5 better, so the J call may be wrong. This CDR3 region has 15 residues. Germline assignment: CDR1 SGHTA and CDR2 FQGNSA. The chain's CDR3 is CASSPGTGGFETQYF. DNA for the CDR3: TGTGCCAGCAGCCCAGGGACAGGGGGCTTTGAGACCCAGTACTTC.

Regarding this clonotype: A read error may account for a junction end that differs from germline. The chain combines TRBV4-3 with TRBJ2-7; D unresolved. The DNA matches TRBJ2-5 better at its end, which makes the J call doubtful. Germline V gene lookup returns CDR1 LGHNA and CDR2 YSLEER. CDR3 size: 15 residues. CDR3 residues: CTSSQEPTARETQYF. The CDR3 DNA reads TGCACCAGCAGCCAAGAACCCACAGCTCGCGAGACCCAGTACTTC.

The table lists this clonotype with a few counts. The CDR3 loop reads CASSRFSYEQYF. Written as DNA, the CDR3 is TGTGCCAGCAGTCGTTTCTCCTACGAGCAGTACTTC. The chain carries TRBV3-1 and TRBJ2-7; no clear D gene. Germline CDR1 is LGHDT and CDR2 is YNNKEL (reference sequence). The CDR3 runs 12 residues. V was pared by 6 bases and J by 0 bases, with 6 bases between.

V usage is TRBV7-6 and J usage is TRBJ2-3; D unclear. The germline V gene encodes CDR1 SGHVS and CDR2 FNYEAQ. CDR3 size: 14 residues. The germline V and J ends were trimmed by 1 base and 6 bases, with 11 bases remaining between them. DNA for the CDR3: TGTGCCAGCAGCTTAGAAGGATCCGGGGATACGCAGTATTTT. Translating it yields CASSLEGSGDTQYF.

This rearrangement joins TRBV9 to TRBJ2-1, with 7 bases that match TRBD2. The junction had 5 bases not matched to a gene; V was cut back by 2 bases and J by 9 bases. CDR1 is SGDLS and CDR2 is YYNGEE in the germline V gene. The CDR3 totals 13 residues. The CDR3 DNA reads TGTGCCAGCAGCGTCGGACTAGTGGGTGAGCAGTTCTTC. Translation: CASSVGLVGEQFF.

The CDR3 DNA sequence: TGCAGCGTTGTGACACCAGCCTACGAGCAGTACTTC. Translated: CSVVTPAYEQYF. The V gene is TRBV29-1, the J gene TRBJ2-7; the D is unclear. Trimming cost V 4 bases and J 2 bases, with 9 bases left between them. The germline CDR1 and CDR2 sequences are SQVTM and ANQGSEA. The CDR3 length is 12 residues.

This chain joins TRBV4-3 and TRBJ1-4, with unresolved D. V lost 2 bases, J lost 3 bases, and 10 bases lay in between. The CDR3 is 15 amino acids. The germline V gene encodes CDR1 LGHNA and CDR2 YSLEER. Here the CDR3 DNA reads TGCGCCAGCAGCCAATCGTGGGCGCCTAATGAAAAACTGTTTTTT. This gives the protein CASSQSWAPNEKLFF.

The chain recombines TRBV14 with TRBJ2-7; D unresolved. The ends were cut back, 0 bases at V and 3 bases at J, with 12 bases in the middle. The length of the CDR3 is 15 residues. Germline CDR1 and CDR2: SGHDN and FVKESK. The DNA for the CDR3 is TGTGCCAGCAGCCAAGATCTCAATACACACTACGAGCAGTACTTC. Protein sequence: CASSQDLNTHYEQYF.